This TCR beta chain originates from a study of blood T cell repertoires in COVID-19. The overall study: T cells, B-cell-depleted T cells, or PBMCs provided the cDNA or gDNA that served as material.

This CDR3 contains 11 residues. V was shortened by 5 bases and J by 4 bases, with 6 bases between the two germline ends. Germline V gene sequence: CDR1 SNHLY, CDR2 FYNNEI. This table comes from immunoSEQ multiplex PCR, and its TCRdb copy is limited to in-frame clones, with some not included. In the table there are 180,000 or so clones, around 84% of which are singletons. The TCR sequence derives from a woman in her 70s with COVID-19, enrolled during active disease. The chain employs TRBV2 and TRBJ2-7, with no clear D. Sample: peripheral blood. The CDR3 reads CASSPAYEQYV. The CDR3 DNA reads TGTGCCAGCAGTCCAGCGTACGAGCAGTACGTC.